The 11 T cell receptor beta chains presented below share a single source sample, sequenced in a study of blood T cell repertoires in COVID-19 (TCRdb year 2020). Libraries were built with the immunoSEQ multiplex PCR assay. What TCRdb holds here is the immuneACCESS table cut down to in-frame rearrangements. Part of the clones is not present; checked against another copy, under half of the missing clones reflect an unresolved V gene, and the others are unexplained. The sample includes roughly 210,000 clones, with about 85% observed a single time. The top ten clones comprise less than 2% of the sample. Material: peripheral blood. Receptor source: a man between 70 and 80 years old with acute or convalescent COVID-19.

J is TRBJ1-1 and V is TRBV23-1; TRBD1 agrees at 9 bases. Being an ORF, TRBV23-1 has a function that is uncertain. The CDR3 loop spans 15 amino acids. After removal of 5 bases from V and 2 bases from J, the junction contained 6 bases not matched to a gene. The CDR3 DNA is TGCGCCAGCAGTTTGCCGGGACAGGGAAACACTGAAGCTTTCTTT. Its translation is CASSLPGQGNTEAFF.

In this sample, this clone turned up a few times. The chain links TRBV28 to TRBJ1-2; TRBD1 aligns across 7 bases. The CDR3 spans 14 residues. Trimming cost V 3 bases and J 0 bases; bases outside gene matches: 1. CDR1 and CDR2 (germline): MDHEN, SYDVKM. The CDR3: CASSFGTANYGYTF. CDR3 DNA: TGTGCCAGCAGTTTTGGGACAGCTAACTATGGCTACACCTTC.

This clone was counted only a few times. The chain has TRBV10-3 and TRBJ2-7; 11 positions match TRBD1. This CDR3 is 13 amino acids long. V gave up 8 bases and J gave up 4 bases; unmatched junction bases: 4. Germline values: CDR1 ENHRY, CDR2 SYGVKD. As DNA, the CDR3 is TGTGCCATCGGGGACAGGGGGTCTTACGAGCAGTACTTC. Translated: CAIGDRGSYEQYF.

J is TRBJ2-5 and V is TRBV24-1; 7 bases are shared with TRBD1. Trimming at V came to 4 bases and at J to 8 bases, leaving 12 bases not matched to a gene. The CDR3 length is 15 residues. Germline values: CDR1 KGHDR, CDR2 SFDVKD. The CDR3 spells CATSDSRQGPATQYF. The CDR3, as DNA: TGTGCCACCAGTGACAGTAGACAGGGTCCCGCTACCCAGTACTTC.

The chain uses TRBV16 and TRBJ2-2, with 7 bases that match TRBD1. This CDR3 has 15 residues. Losses at the gene ends were 4 bases for V and 4 bases for J; bases not matched to a gene: 6. Germline V lookup: CDR1 KGHSY, CDR2 FQNENV. CDR3 sequence: CASSPLTGSTGELFF. CDR3 DNA sequence: TGTGCCAGCAGCCCTTTGACAGGGAGCACCGGGGAGCTGTTTTTT.

The CDR3 bases are TGTGCCAGCAGCCGAGGGACATCTGAAGCTTTCTTT. Translation: CASSRGTSEAFF. J is TRBJ1-1 and V is TRBV5-6; D possibly corresponds to TRBD1 (6 bases). This CDR3 contains 12 residues. The V end lost 4 bases, the J end lost 6 bases, and 10 bases lay between the germline ends. The germline V gene has CDR1 SGHDT and CDR2 YYEEEE.

The chain recombines TRBV21-1 with TRBJ1-1; TRBD1 was called by the table and not checked on the DNA. TRBV21-1 corresponds to a pseudogene. The CDR3 is 15 amino acids. The CDR3 DNA reads TGTGCCAGCAGCAATCCGAAGACACCGAACACTGAAGCTTTCTTT. This encodes CASSNPKTPNTEAFF.

V and J are TRBV2 and TRBJ2-3, with TRBD2 as a possible D gene (5 bases). V lost 5 bases, J lost 0 bases, and 12 bases lay in between. Germline V gene data show CDR1 as SNHLY and CDR2 as FYNNEI. The CDR3 has 15 amino acids. The chain's CDR3 is CASSIWRSSTDTQYF. CDR3 sequence (DNA): TGTGCCAGCAGTATTTGGAGGTCTAGCACAGATACGCAGTATTTT.

The rearrangement uses TRBV11-2 and TRBJ2-5, with D tentatively TRBD2 (5 bases). CDR1 is SGHAT, CDR2 FQNNGV, per germline. The CDR3 runs to 16 residues. The germline V and J ends were trimmed by 1 base and 3 bases, with 15 bases remaining between them. CDR3 in amino acids: CASSLAPGSYKETQYF. The CDR3 DNA sequence: TGTGCCAGCAGCTTAGCTCCGGGGAGCTACAAAGAGACCCAGTACTTC.

The V call is TRBV6-5, the J call TRBJ2-3; 9 positions match TRBD1. Germline V gene sequence: CDR1 MNHEY, CDR2 SVGAGI. The CDR3 totals 14 residues. V trimming: 5 bases; J trimming: 1 base; junction bases outside the gene matches: 1. DNA for the CDR3: TGTGCCAGCAGTCGACAGGGGGGCACAGATACGCAGTATTTT. The encoded protein is CASSRQGGTDTQYF.

This chain connects TRBV9 to TRBJ2-4, with D perhaps matching TRBD2 (6 bases). Germline CDR1 and CDR2: SGDLS and YYNGEE. CDR3 size: 12 residues. Deletions cut 3 bases from V and 9 bases from J, with 10 bases between. The CDR3 region has the DNA TGTGCCAGCAGCGATCTGGGGGGCATTCAGTACTTC. Translated, it gives CASSDLGGIQYF.